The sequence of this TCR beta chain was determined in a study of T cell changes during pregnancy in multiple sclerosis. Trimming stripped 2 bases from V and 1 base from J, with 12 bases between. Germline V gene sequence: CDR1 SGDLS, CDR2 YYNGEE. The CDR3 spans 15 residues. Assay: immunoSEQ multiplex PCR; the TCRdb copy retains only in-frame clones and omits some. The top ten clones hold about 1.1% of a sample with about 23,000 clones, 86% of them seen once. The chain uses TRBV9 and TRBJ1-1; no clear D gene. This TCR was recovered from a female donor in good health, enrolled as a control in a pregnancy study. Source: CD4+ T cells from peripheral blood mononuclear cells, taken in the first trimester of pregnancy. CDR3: CASSVSGLWNTEAFF. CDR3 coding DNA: TGTGCCAGCAGCGTTTCGGGTTTATGGAACACTGAAGCTTTCTTT.